The clone carrying this T cell receptor (beta chain) appeared a few times. What it binds is unknown. This sample was taken from a study of CD8+CD57+ T cells in acquired aplastic anemia. Looking at the study overall: When averaged, DNA from sorted CD4+ and CD8+ cells came to around 3.4 ug.

The length of the CDR3 is 14 residues. In germline, CDR1 is DFQATT, CDR2 SNEGSKA (reference sequence). J was trimmed by 3 bases and V by 3 bases; bases with no gene match: 5. Profiling that covered TCR beta VDJ and CDR3 relied on genomic DNA as its template. TCRdb called the reads again in MiXCR, with one record for every CDR3 protein. The sample contains roughly 180,000 distinct CDR3 sequences, 55% to 70% of which appear only once. Findings of the study overall: The study identified roughly 29 CD8+ CDR3 sequences shared by patients and controls.

The sequencing input was sorted CD4+, CD8+, or CD8+CD57+ T cells (not recorded which) from PBMCs. This sequence was found in a human donor with severe aplastic anemia or a healthy control (not recorded which). V gene TRBV20-1 combines with J gene TRBJ2-7, with 10 bases that match TRBD2. CDR3 sequence reads: CSARFGLADYEQYF. The CDR3 bases are TGCAGTGCTAGGTTCGGACTAGCGGACTACGAGCAGTACTTC.